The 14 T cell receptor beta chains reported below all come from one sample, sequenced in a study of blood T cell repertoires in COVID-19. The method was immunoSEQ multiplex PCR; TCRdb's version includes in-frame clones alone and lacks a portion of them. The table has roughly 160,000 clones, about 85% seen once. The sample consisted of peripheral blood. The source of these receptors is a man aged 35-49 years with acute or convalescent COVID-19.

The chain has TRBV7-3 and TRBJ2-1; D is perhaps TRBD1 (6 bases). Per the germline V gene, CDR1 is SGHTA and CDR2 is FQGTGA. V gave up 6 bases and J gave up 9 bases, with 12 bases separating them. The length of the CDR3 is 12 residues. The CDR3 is CASSKTGTEQFF. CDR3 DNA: TGTGCCAGCAGTAAAACAGGGACTGAGCAGTTCTTC.

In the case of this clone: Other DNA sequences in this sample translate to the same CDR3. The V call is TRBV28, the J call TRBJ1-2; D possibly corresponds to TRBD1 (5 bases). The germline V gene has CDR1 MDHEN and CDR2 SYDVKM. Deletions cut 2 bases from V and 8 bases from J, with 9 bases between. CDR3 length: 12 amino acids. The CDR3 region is CASSLQGRGYTF. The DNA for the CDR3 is TGTGCCAGCAGTTTACAGGGTCGGGGCTACACCTTC.

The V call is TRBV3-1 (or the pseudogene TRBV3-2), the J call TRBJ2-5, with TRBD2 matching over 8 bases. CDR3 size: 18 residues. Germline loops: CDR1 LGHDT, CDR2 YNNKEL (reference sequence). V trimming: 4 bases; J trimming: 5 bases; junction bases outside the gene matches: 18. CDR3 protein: CASSPRVIGGANRETQYF. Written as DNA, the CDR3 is TGTGCCAGCAGCCCACGGGTTATCGGGGGGGCCAATCGGGAGACCCAGTACTTC.

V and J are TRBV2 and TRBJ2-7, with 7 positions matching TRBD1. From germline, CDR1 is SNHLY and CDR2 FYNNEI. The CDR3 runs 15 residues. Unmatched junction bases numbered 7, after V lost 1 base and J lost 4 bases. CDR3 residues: CASSEGTGIGYEQYF. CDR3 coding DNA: TGTGCCAGCAGTGAAGGGACAGGTATCGGGTACGAGCAGTACTTC.

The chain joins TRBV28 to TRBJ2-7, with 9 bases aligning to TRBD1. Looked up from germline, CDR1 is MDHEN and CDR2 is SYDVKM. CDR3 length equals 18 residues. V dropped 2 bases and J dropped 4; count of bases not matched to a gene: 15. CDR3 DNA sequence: TGTGCCAGCAGTTTACGGGGACAGGGAAATTCGCGGCCTTACGAGCAGTACTTC. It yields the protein CASSLRGQGNSRPYEQYF. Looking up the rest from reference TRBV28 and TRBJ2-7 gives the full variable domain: DVKVTQSSRYLVKRTGEKVFLECVQDMDHENMFWYRQDPGLGLRLIYFSYDVKMKEKGDIPEGYSVSREKKERFSLILESASTNQTSMYLCASSLRGQGNSRPYEQYFGPGTRLTVT.

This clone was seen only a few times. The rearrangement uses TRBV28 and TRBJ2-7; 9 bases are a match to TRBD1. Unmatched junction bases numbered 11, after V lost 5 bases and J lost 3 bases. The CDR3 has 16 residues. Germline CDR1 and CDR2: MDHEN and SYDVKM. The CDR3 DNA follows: TGTGCCAGCAGTCCCCCCGACAGGGGGTCAATCTACGAGCAGTACTTC. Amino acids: CASSPPDRGSIYEQYF.

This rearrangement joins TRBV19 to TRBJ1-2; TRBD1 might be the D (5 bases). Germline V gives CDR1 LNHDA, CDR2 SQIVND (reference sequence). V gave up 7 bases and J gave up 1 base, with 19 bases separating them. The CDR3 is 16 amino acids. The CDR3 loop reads CASTDNPRGLNYGYTF. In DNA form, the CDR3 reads TGTGCCAGTACCGACAACCCGCGGGGCCTTAACTATGGCTACACCTTC.

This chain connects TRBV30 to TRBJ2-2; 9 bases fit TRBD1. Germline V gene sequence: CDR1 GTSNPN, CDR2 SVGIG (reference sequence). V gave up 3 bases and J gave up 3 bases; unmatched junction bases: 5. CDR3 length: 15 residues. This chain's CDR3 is CAWRRDRVDTGELFF. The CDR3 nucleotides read TGTGCCTGGAGAAGGGACAGGGTGGACACCGGGGAGCTGTTTTTT.

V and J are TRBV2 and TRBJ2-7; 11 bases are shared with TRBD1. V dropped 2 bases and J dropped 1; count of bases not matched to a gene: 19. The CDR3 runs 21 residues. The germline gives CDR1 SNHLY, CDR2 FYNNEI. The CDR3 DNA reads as TGTGCCAGCAGTGAAACTCCAGGCGGCCGGGGGGGGACAGGGGGGTCCTACGAGCAGTACTTC. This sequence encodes CASSETPGGRGGTGGSYEQYF.

The CDR3 nucleotides are TGTGCCAGCAGCTCTTTCCAGGGCGGGGAGAACACTGAAGCTTTCTTT. This gives the protein CASSSFQGGENTEAFF. This chain links TRBV4-2 with TRBJ1-1, with TRBD1 as a possible D gene (5 bases). Trimming took off 5 bases at V and 1 base at J, with 17 bases between the two ends. Germline lookup yields CDR1 LGHNA and CDR2 YNFKEQ. The CDR3 totals 16 residues.

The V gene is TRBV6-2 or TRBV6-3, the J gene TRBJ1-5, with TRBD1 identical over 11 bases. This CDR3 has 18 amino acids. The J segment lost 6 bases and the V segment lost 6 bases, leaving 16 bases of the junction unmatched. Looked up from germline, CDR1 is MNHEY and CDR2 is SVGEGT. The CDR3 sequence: CASSLDRGLGRLGQPQHF. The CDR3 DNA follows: TGTGCCAGCAGCCTGGACAGGGGGCTCGGGCGGTTGGGTCAGCCCCAGCATTTT.

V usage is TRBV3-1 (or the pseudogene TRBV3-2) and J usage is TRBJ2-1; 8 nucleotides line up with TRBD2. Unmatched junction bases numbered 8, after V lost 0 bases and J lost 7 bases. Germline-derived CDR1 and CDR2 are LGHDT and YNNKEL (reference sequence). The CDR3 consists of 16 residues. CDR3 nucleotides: TGTGCCAGCAGCCAAGAAAGGCGGGGGGCGAGGAATGAGCAGTTCTTC. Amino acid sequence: CASSQERRGARNEQFF.

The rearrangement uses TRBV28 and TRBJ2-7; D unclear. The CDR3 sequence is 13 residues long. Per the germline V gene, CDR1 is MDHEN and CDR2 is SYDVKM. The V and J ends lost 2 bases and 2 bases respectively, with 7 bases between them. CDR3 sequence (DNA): TGTGCCAGCAGTTTAGACACTGCCTACGAGCAGTACTTC. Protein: CASSLDTAYEQYF.

CDR3 DNA: TGTGCCAGCAGCTTATCAGGGGTAGATTCACCCCTCCACTTT. Its protein is CASSLSGVDSPLHF. The chain links TRBV7-8 to TRBJ1-6, with D possibly matching TRBD1 (6 bases). The CDR3 length is 14 residues. Germline CDR1 SGHVS, CDR2 FQNEAQ. Trimming shortened V by 2 bases and J by 8 bases, and 10 bases separated the two germline ends.